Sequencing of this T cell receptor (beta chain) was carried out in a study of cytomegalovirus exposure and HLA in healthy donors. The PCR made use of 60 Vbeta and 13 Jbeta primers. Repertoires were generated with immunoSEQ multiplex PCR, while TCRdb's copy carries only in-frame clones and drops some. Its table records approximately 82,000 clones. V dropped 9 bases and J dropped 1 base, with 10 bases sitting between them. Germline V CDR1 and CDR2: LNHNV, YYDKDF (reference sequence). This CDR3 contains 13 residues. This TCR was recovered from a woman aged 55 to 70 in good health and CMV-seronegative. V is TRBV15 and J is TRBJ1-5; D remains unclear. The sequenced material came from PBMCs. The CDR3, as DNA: TGTGCCACTATGCTAAACAGCAATCAGCCCCAGCATTTT. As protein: CATMLNSNQPQHF.